This T cell receptor (beta chain) was captured by sequencing in a study of blood T cell repertoires in COVID-19. Study overall: The United States, Italy and Spain were the sources of the acute and convalescent COVID-19 samples. T cells, B-cell-depleted T cells, or PBMCs supplied cDNA or gDNA.

TCRdb keeps only in-frame clones here, not all; method: immunoSEQ multiplex PCR. Here the sample spans 190,000 or so clones, roughly 84% being singletons. The junction had 14 bases not matched to a gene; V was cut back by 1 base and J by 4 bases. The CDR3 contains 18 residues. Germline V gene sequence: CDR1 SGDLS, CDR2 YYNGEE. The TCR was taken from a woman of 80 years or more with acute or convalescent COVID-19. V usage is TRBV9 and J usage is TRBJ2-3; 8 bases align to TRBD2. Sequencing was carried out using peripheral blood. CDR3: CASSVSPGLPGGADTQYF. CDR3 in DNA: TGTGCCAGCAGCGTATCCCCGGGACTGCCGGGGGGGGCAGATACGCAGTATTTT.